These T cell receptor beta chains were read from a single sample in a study of cytomegalovirus exposure and HLA in healthy donors. TCRdb keeps only in-frame clones here, not all; method: immunoSEQ multiplex PCR. The sample records a few hundred thousand clones, roughly 90% being singletons. Sequencing was carried out using PBMCs. All receptors derive from a woman aged 18-29 years in good health and CMV-seronegative. Each CDR3 is given with its conserved first and last residue.

TRBV25-1,TRBJ2-5,CASSEGAGGATGETQYF
TRBV7-9,TRBJ2-5,CASSTRGGTQETQYF
TRBV7-7,TRBJ2-5,CASSGDLGETQYF
TRBV28,TRBJ1-5,CASRDTGQPQHF
TRBV4-1,TRBJ2-3,CASSPGQGTDTQYF
TRBV7-2,TRBJ2-3,CASSLSRLAGGATDTQYF
TRBV5-6,TRBJ2-7,CASSLDNYEQYF
TRBV4-2,TRBJ1-1,CASSQDGGDEAFF
TRBV11-3,TRBJ2-2,CASSFARDRGRGNTGELFF
TRBV19,TRBJ1-6,CASTRTGGNSPLHF
TRBV2,TRBJ2-7,CASRLGATGEQYF